Listed below are T cell receptor beta chains from one sample, sequenced in a study of T cell repertoires in cytomegalovirus infection. A single record per CDR3 protein comes from TCRdb applying MiXCR to the reads. Of 150,000 to 200,000 distinct CDR3 sequences listed, roughly a fifth are singletons. The sample comprised PBMCs. These receptors all come from a human donor in good health (CMV status not recorded). Some clones in this sample may be carry-over from other donors' samples. The CDR3 runs from the conserved cysteine through the conserved F or W. A D gene is named only where the DNA matches it firmly. The size entry is marked missing in some rows and otherwise reads once, few, many or a size class.

-	14	TRBV12-3/TRBV12-4	-	TRBJ1-4	CASSFSGRGEKLFF	TGTGCCAGCAGTTTTTCAGGGAGAGGTGAAAAACTGTTTTTT
TRBD2	16	TRBV11-3	few	TRBJ2-5	CASSLGLAANQETQYF	TGTGCCAGCAGCTTAGGACTAGCGGCCAACCAAGAGACCCAGTACTTC
-	15	TRBV5-5	-	TRBJ1-4	CASSRSGTSNEKLFF	TGTGCCAGCAGTCGTTCCGGGACGTCTAATGAAAAACTGTTTTTT
TRBD1	12	TRBV7-2	many	TRBJ1-4	CASSRQGEKLFF	TGTGCCAGCAGCCGACAGGGTGAAAAACTGTTTTTT
-	14	TRBV20-1	-	TRBJ1-2	CSARDNGRPFGYTF	TGCAGTGCTAGAGATAACGGCAGACCGTTCGGCTACACCTTC
-	16	TRBV11-2	few	TRBJ1-2	CASSLPTGPRDYGYTF	TGTGCCAGCAGCTTACCAACAGGACCTCGGGACTATGGCTACACCTTC
-	14	TRBV20-1	-	TRBJ1-1	CSARGPPMNTEAFF	TGCAGTGCTAGAGGACCCCCAATGAACACTGAAGCTTTCTTT
-	17	TRBV25-1	-	TRBJ1-2	CASSEGGPGVLFYGFTF	TGTGCCAGCAGTGAGGGGGGTCCAGGCGTGTTATTCTATGGCTTCACCTTC
TRBD1	13	TRBV6-2/TRBV6-3	many	TRBJ1-5	CASRGTGNQPQHF	TGTGCCAGCAGAGGGACAGGTAATCAGCCCCAGCATTTT
TRBD2	11	TRBV27	once	TRBJ2-7	CASGRAVEQYF	TGTGCCAGCGGGAGGGCCGTTGAGCAGTACTTC
TRBD2	12	TRBV20-1	-	TRBJ2-7	CSASRLADEQYF	TGCAGTGCTAGTCGTCTAGCGGACGAGCAGTACTTC
-	16	TRBV5-1	few	TRBJ2-7	CASSVRNGATAHEQYF	TGCGCCAGCAGCGTTCGGAACGGGGCCACTGCCCACGAGCAGTACTTC
TRBD1	13	TRBV6-2/TRBV6-3	few	TRBJ2-2	CASRTGFTGELFF	TGTGCCAGCAGGACAGGGTTCACCGGGGAGCTGTTTTTT
-	14	TRBV20-1	once	TRBJ1-5	CSAPDRYSNQPQHF	TGCAGTGCTCCCGACAGATATAGCAATCAGCCCCAGCATTTT
TRBD1	17	TRBV19	few	TRBJ1-2	CASSRTPTGTAFYGYTF	TGTGCCAGTAGTAGGACCCCTACCGGGACAGCGTTCTATGGCTACACCTTC
-	15	TRBV11-2	few	TRBJ1-2	CASSLESSANYGYTF	TGTGCCAGCAGCTTAGAATCGTCAGCTAACTATGGCTACACCTTC
-	13	TRBV6-6	few	TRBJ1-1	CASSYGENTEAFF	TGTGCCAGCAGTTACGGGGAGAACACTGAAGCTTTCTTT
-	12	TRBV7-9	few	TRBJ1-1	CASSSKQGEAFF	TGTGCCAGCAGCTCCAAACAGGGTGAAGCTTTCTTT
TRBD2	14	TRBV28	-	TRBJ2-7	CASIAGGSSYEQYF	TGTGCCAGCATTGCGGGAGGAAGCTCCTACGAGCAGTACTTC
-	14	TRBV12-3/TRBV12-4	medium-sized	TRBJ1-5	CASSLAGGNQPQHF	TGTGCCAGCAGTTTGGCGGGCGGCAATCAGCCCCAGCATTTT
TRBD2	14	TRBV19	few	TRBJ2-2	CASSSWGGSGELFF	TGTGCCAGTAGTAGCTGGGGGGGATCCGGGGAGCTGTTTTTT
TRBD1	17	TRBV14	few	TRBJ2-6	CASSQVTGARGANVLTF	TGTGCCAGCAGCCAGGTGACAGGGGCTCGTGGGGCCAACGTCCTGACTTTC
TRBD2	16	TRBV24-1	-	TRBJ2-1	CATSDLGSGRAGEQFF	TGTGCCACCAGTGATTTGGGCAGCGGGAGGGCCGGTGAGCAGTTCTTC
-	11	TRBV6-5	-	TRBJ1-1	CASRRQAEAFF	TGTGCCAGCAGAAGACAGGCTGAAGCTTTCTTT
TRBD1	15	TRBV4-1	-	TRBJ1-4	CASSQVWTGDEKLFF	TGCGCCAGCAGCCAAGTGTGGACAGGAGATGAAAAACTGTTTTTT